Shown below are 21 T cell receptor beta chains from a single sample sequenced in a study of T cells expressing NK-cell markers (dated by TCRdb to the early 2020s). Library preparation was by 5' RACE. These reads were obtained on an Illumina HiSeq 2000. TCRdb reanalyzed the reads, keeping one entry per CDR3 protein sequence and omitting DNA. The record for this sample contains about 170,000 distinct CDR3 sequences. The ten largest clones capture 20% of the sample. The specimen sequenced was blood T cells: a sorted CD56 or NKG2C T cell subset, CD4+ or CD8+ T cells, or bulk PBMC T cells (not recorded which). All receptors come from a man aged 18-69 years in good health.

The V gene is TRBV5-5, the J gene TRBJ2-7. Germline loops: CDR1 SGHKS, CDR2 YYEKEE (reference sequence). The CDR3 is made up of 13 amino acids. The CDR3: CATSPGQAYEQYF.

The rearrangement links TRBV29-1 to TRBJ1-2; TCRdb's D call, TRBD1, is unchecked because there is no DNA. CDR1 is SQVTM, CDR2 ANQGSEA, per germline. This CDR3 has 12 residues. The CDR3 reads CSAREGINGYTF.

The chain carries TRBV15 and TRBJ2-7; there is no DNA to check the TCRdb D call of TRBD1. CDR1 is LNHNV, CDR2 YYDKDF, per germline (reference sequence). The CDR3 covers 13 residues. CDR3 sequence: CATSRGDRYEQYF.

This sequence joins TRBV9 and TRBJ2-1; TCRdb names TRBD1, which stays unverified in the absence of DNA. The germline gives CDR1 SGDLS, CDR2 YYNGEE. The CDR3 sequence is 13 residues long. The CDR3 sequence is CASSVGGAYEQFF.

The chain combines TRBV24-1 with TRBJ2-3; TCRdb lists TRBD2, though no DNA is available to test this call. The CDR3 consists of 14 residues. Germline CDR1 reads KGHDR; CDR2 reads SFDVKD. CDR3 in amino acids: CATSTWEERDTQYF.

The chain combines TRBV11-3 with TRBJ2-5; TCRdb designates TRBD2, a call that cannot be tested without DNA. Germline V gives CDR1 SGHNT, CDR2 YENEEA. This CDR3 contains 15 residues. The CDR3 here is CASSLSAGIQETQYF.

The chain links TRBV5-6 to TRBJ2-1; there is no DNA to check the TCRdb D call of TRBD1. Germline V gene data show CDR1 as SGHDT and CDR2 as YYEEEE. The CDR3 sequence is 18 residues long. CDR3 amino acids: CASSLFPNAGVPQDEQFF.

The chain carries TRBV20-1 and TRBJ2-1; as DNA is missing, the TRBD2 call by TCRdb cannot be tested. This CDR3 has 18 residues. CDR1 is DFQATT and CDR2 is SNEGSKA in the germline V gene (reference sequence). CDR3 sequence: CSAQTPRPASGIYGEQFF.

The CDR3 protein is CASSRDRGGPTEAFF. The chain employs TRBV6-1 and TRBJ1-1; the TRBD1 assignment by TCRdb is unverifiable without DNA. From germline, CDR1 is MNHNS and CDR2 SASEGT. The CDR3 is made up of 15 amino acids.

The rearrangement joins TRBV4-2 to TRBJ2-1. This CDR3 is 13 amino acids long. The germline CDR1 and CDR2 sequences are LGHNA and YNFKEQ. The CDR3 sequence is CASSQGPQDEQFF.

V is TRBV5-6 and J is TRBJ1-2; the D call of TRBD1 rests on TCRdb alone, since no DNA is present to check it. This CDR3 region has 14 residues. The germline gives CDR1 SGHDT, CDR2 YYEEEE. CDR3 loop: CASSLGQPYYGYTF.

The chain links TRBV6-2 or TRBV6-3 to TRBJ2-2; absent DNA, TCRdb's TRBD1 call cannot be checked. CDR1 is MNHEY, CDR2 SVGEGT, per germline. The CDR3 has 16 amino acids. The CDR3 is CASSSRQGWNTGELFF.

The genes are TRBV28 and TRBJ2-7; TCRdb designates TRBD1, a call that cannot be tested without DNA. Per germline, CDR1 MDHEN and CDR2 SYDVKM. CDR3 size: 14 residues. The CDR3 reads CASSSGILGYEQYF.

The chain employs TRBV4-1 and TRBJ2-1. The CDR3 is made up of 11 amino acids. Germline values: CDR1 MGHRA, CDR2 YSYEKL. CDR3 sequence reads: CASSQMNEQFF.

This chain joins TRBV20-1 and TRBJ2-1. CDR3 length equals 14 residues. Germline lookup yields CDR1 DFQATT and CDR2 SNEGSKA (reference sequence). Here the CDR3 reads CSVSAESSYNEQFF.

The rearrangement joins TRBV7-9 to TRBJ2-4; TCRdb gives TRBD2 as the D gene, but with no DNA this cannot be confirmed. The CDR3 extends over 14 amino acids. In germline, CDR1 is SEHNR, CDR2 FQNEAQ (reference sequence). Here the CDR3 reads CASASGAGENIQYF.

The rearrangement joins TRBV15 to TRBJ1-1. The germline V gene has CDR1 LNHNV and CDR2 YYDKDF (reference sequence). The CDR3 totals 13 residues. The CDR3 here is CATSRDGDSEAFF. The whole variable domain, filled in from reference TRBV15 and TRBJ1-1, reads DAMVIQNPRYQVTQFGKPVTLSCSQTLNHNVMYWYQQKSSQAPKLLFHYYDKDFNNEADTPDNFQSRRPNTSFCFLDIRSPGLGDTAMYLCATSRDGDSEAFFGQGTRLTVV.

The V call is TRBV20-1, the J call TRBJ2-5; TCRdb selects TRBD1, and the lack of DNA leaves this call unchecked. CDR1 and CDR2 (germline): DFQATT, SNEGSKA (reference sequence). The CDR3 spans 13 residues. The CDR3 protein is CSARLTGKETQYF.

The gene calls are TRBV13 and TRBJ2-2. The CDR3 spans 15 residues. Germline lookup yields CDR1 PRHDT and CDR2 FYEKMQ (reference sequence). The CDR3 sequence: CASSLSITGTGELFF.

The J gene is TRBJ2-1, the V gene TRBV25-1. CDR3 size: 13 residues. The germline V gene encodes CDR1 MGHDK and CDR2 SYGVNS. CDR3 in amino acids: CASSDGQVNEQFF.

The rearrangement uses TRBV2 and TRBJ2-1; absent DNA, TCRdb's TRBD2 call cannot be checked. Looked up from germline, CDR1 is SNHLY and CDR2 is FYNNEI. This CDR3 spans 16 amino acids. CDR3 amino acids: CASSEEYLLYYNEQFF.